This T cell receptor beta chain was documented in a study of T cells in Graves' hyperthyroidism and ophthalmopathy (dated by TCRdb to about 2019). Regarding the study in general: Peripheral blood samples were taken at the time of initial diagnosis, prior to any treatment. A discovery cohort of roughly 100 patients, 43 with Graves' ophthalmopathy and about 58 with stable Graves' hyperthyroidism, was used to find distinguishing TCR V-J signatures. After blood sampling, hyperthyroidism patients were treated with methimazole at a starting dose of 30 mg daily, and ophthalmopathy patients were treated with high-dose intravenous methylprednisolone. The 100 discovery patients were divided at random into training and test sets in a 7:3 ratio. Prospective prediction of ophthalmopathy was tested in an independent validation cohort consisting of some 18 hyperthyroidism patients and more than 15 patients who later progressed to ophthalmopathy. Thyroid tissue and blood T-cell repertoires from over 5 Graves' hyperthyroidism patients were also compared in the study. TCR Vbeta CDR3 sequencing of approximately 140 peripheral blood samples (roughly 41 ophthalmopathy, 75 or so hyperthyroidism and roughly 17 progressor patients) is reported in the paper.

Summary of the overall study and its limitations: In validation, the model predicted progression to ophthalmopathy with over 65% sensitivity and 72% to 85% specificity, a median of 6.5 months before onset. A model built on a 13 V-J signature distinguished ophthalmopathy from stable hyperthyroidism, reaching roughly 88% sensitivity and under 84% specificity in cross-validation and 80%/75% in testing. Sample size was not statistically predetermined, and blinding of investigators to group allocation was not performed. Blood samples also contained most of the expanded thyroid clonotypes (frequency above 0.001), which suggests that blood repertoires may reflect thyroid immune responses.

This clonotype was observed many times. Its antigen is unknown. It has no much larger one-base neighbor in the sample; base qualities were not kept. TCR beta CDR3 regions were amplified from RNA transcripts. The first round of RT-PCR for the TCR CDR3 was performed with the HTBI primer set and the Qiagen OneStep RT-PCR kit. Libraries were constructed in a second round of multiplex PCR, after which size selection and purification were carried out. Sequencing of the libraries was done on an Illumina HiSeq2000 using paired-end 100 bp reads. The study's own analysis went as follows. Raw data were processed with SOAPnuke, discarding reads with adapters, uncalled bases, mean Phred below 15, or no exact constant-primer or identifier match. High-quality paired reads were merged using COPE v1.2.5, and each unique nucleotide sequence was defined as a clonotype. MiTCR v1.1 was used to align clonotypes to the IMGT TRBV, TRBD and TRBJ reference segments. The analysis included only V-J combinations with a frequency above 0.0001, which together covered around 99% of the repertoires. A TCS score was defined as the ratio between F50 (clonal expansion) and ExV (chaos), using BLOSUM62-based TCRdist between CDR3 peptides within each V-J. Welch's t-statistics and random forest reduced around 520 V-J features to roughly 13, which were used in a naive Bayes classifier (R e1071). TCRdb itself trimmed the public reads at Q25 with fastp, ran MiXCR and retained productive beta chains. Each entry merges the rows of one CDR3 protein and shows their most common DNA and genes. The V and J calls reflect TCRdb's pipeline rather than the authors' work. This sample lists around 300,000 distinct CDR3 sequences; about 13% were detected once. The ten largest clones capture 7.9% of the sample.

Stable Graves' hyperthyroidism was defined as no progression to ophthalmopathy during 18 months of follow-up. Hyperthyroidism patients were newly diagnosed, had a disease duration of under 2 months, and were aged 18 to 65 years. Patients with uncontrolled infections, other autoimmune diseases, pregnancy or lactation were excluded. Diagnoses relied on clinical symptoms, serum thyroxine and TRAb, thyroid ultrasound and orbital computed tomography. PBMCs were separated from 8 to 10 ml of fresh peripheral blood using Ficoll-Paque density gradient centrifugation. Total RNA was extracted using Trizol reagent, and RNA quality was assessed on an Agilent 2100 Bioanalyzer. The clonotype was recovered from a woman aged 40 to 50 with Graves' hyperthyroidism. The sequencing input was blood.

In nucleotide form, the sequence is TGTGCCAGTACCCTCGGCAGGGCGGGAGAAAAACTGTTTTTT. It translates as CASTLGRAGEKLFF. The chain joins TRBV2 to TRBJ1-4; a tentative D match to TRBD1 spans 5 bases. In the germline V gene, CDR1 corresponds to SNHLY and CDR2 to FYNNEI. A distance of 19 bases separates the germline ends of V and J, which lose 9 bases and 8 bases respectively. From the cysteine through the phenylalanine, the CDR3 covers 14 amino acids. Just CDR3 DNA is preserved here, 42 bases in frame from base 1.